This T cell receptor beta chain is drawn from a study of cytomegalovirus exposure and HLA in healthy donors. Profiled with immunoSEQ multiplex PCR; TCRdb holds only in-frame clones, not every one. Of fewer than 130,000 clones listed, approximately 89% are singletons. This CDR3 is built from 12 residues. Germline assignment: CDR1 SGHVS and CDR2 FNYEAQ. Losses at the gene ends were 4 bases for V and 5 bases for J; bases not matched to a gene: 1. Specimen: PBMCs. The sequence came from a woman aged 18-29 years in good health and CMV-seronegative. J is TRBJ1-1 and V is TRBV7-6; 7 positions match TRBD1. The CDR3 nucleotides are TGTGCCAGCAGCTCAGGGGGGACTGAAGCTTTCTTT. It codes for CASSSGGTEAFF.